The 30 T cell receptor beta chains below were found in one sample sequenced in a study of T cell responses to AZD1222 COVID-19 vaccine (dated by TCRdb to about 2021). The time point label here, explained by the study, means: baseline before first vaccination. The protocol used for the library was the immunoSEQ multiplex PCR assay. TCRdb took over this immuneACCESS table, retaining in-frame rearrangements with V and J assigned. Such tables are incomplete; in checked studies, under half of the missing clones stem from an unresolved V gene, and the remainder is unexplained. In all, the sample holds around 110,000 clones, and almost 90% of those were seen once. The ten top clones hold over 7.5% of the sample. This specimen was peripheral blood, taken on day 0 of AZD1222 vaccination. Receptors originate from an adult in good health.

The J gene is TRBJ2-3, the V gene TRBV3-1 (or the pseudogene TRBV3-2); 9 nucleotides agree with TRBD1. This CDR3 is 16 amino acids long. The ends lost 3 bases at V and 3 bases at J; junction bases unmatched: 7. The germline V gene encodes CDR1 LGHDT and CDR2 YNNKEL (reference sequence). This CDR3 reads CASSQGDRVATDTQYF. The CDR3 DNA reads TGTGCCAGCAGCCAGGGGGACAGGGTGGCAACAGATACGCAGTATTTT.

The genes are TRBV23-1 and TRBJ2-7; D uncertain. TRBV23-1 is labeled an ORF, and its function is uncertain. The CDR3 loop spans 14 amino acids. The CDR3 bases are TGCGTCGACCACGGCCAGGACGATACCTACGAGCAGTACTTC. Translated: CVDHGQDDTYEQYF.

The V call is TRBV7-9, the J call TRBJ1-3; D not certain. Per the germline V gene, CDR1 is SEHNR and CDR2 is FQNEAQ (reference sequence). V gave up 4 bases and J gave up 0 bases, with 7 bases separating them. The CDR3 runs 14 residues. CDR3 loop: CASSSRTSGNTIYF. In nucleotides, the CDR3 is TGTGCCAGCAGCTCAAGGACCTCTGGAAACACCATATATTTT.

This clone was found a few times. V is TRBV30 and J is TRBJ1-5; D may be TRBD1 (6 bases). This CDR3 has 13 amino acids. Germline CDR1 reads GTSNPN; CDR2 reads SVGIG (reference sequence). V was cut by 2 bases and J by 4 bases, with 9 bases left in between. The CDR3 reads CAWSQQGNQPQHF. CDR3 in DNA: TGTGCCTGGAGTCAACAGGGAAATCAGCCCCAGCATTTT.

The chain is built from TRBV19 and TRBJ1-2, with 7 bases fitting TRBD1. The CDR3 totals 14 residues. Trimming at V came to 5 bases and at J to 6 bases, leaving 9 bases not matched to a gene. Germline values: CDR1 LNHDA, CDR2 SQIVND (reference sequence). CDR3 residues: CASSGLRGTDGYTF. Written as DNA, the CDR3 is TGTGCCAGTAGTGGCCTCAGGGGGACGGATGGCTACACCTTC.

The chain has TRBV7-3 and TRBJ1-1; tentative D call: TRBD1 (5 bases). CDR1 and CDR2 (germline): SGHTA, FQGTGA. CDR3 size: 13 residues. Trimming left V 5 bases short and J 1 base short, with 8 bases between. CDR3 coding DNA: TGTGCCAGCAGCCTCGGGGCGAACACTGAAGCTTTCTTT. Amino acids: CASSLGANTEAFF.

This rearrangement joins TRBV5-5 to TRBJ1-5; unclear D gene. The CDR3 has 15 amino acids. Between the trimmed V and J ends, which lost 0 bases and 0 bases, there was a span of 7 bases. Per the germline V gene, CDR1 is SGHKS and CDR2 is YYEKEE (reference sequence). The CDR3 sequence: CASSLGFVSNQPQHF. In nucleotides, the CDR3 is TGTGCCAGCAGCTTGGGGTTCGTTAGCAATCAGCCCCAGCATTTT.

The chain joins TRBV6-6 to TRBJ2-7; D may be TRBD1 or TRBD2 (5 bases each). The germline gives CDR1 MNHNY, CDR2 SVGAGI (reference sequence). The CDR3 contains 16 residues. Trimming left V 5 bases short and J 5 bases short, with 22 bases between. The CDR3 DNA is TGTGCCAGCAGTCGAGCCAACACTAGGGGCTGGGACGAGCAGTACTTC. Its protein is CASSRANTRGWDEQYF.

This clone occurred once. The DNA for the CDR3 is TGTGCCAGCAGCAGGGGGACTAGCGGCTACAATGAGCAGTTCTTC. Amino acids: CASSRGTSGYNEQFF. The rearrangement joins TRBV11-1 to TRBJ2-1; the match to TRBD2 covers 11 bases. V shed 5 bases and J 3 bases; nucleotides not matched to a gene: 3. CDR3 length equals 15 residues. In germline, CDR1 is SGHAT, CDR2 FQDESV (reference sequence).

The CDR3 reads CASNPGSGLSYEQYF. DNA of the CDR3: TGTGCCAGCAACCCCGGGTCCGGACTCTCCTACGAGCAGTACTTC. The rearrangement uses TRBV7-8 and TRBJ2-7; the D gene is possibly TRBD2 (5 bases). From germline, CDR1 is SGHVS and CDR2 FQNEAQ. V lost 7 bases and J lost 0, with 16 bases in between. The CDR3 runs 15 residues.

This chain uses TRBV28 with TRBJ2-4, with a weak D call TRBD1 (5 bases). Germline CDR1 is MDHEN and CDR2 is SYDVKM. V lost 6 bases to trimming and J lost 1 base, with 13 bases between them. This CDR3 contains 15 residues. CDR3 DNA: TGTGCCAGCAGCAGAAGGGGTCCGGCCAAAAACATTCAGTACTTC. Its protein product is CASSRRGPAKNIQYF.

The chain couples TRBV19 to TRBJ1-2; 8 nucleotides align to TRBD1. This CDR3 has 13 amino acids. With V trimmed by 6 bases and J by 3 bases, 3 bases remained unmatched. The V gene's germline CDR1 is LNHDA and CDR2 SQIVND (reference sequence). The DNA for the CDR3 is TGTGCCAGTAGATCAGGGGGCGACTATGGCTACACCTTC. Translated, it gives CASRSGGDYGYTF.

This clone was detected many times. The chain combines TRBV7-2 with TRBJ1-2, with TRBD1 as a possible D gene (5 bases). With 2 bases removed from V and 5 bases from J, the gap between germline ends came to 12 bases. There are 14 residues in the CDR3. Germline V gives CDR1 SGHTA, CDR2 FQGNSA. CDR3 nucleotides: TGTGCCAGCAGCTTACTGGGGGTCGGATATGGCTACACCTTC. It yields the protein CASSLLGVGYGYTF. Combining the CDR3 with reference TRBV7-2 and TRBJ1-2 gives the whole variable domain GAGVSQSPSNKVTEKGKDVELRCDPISGHTALYWYRQSLGQGLEFLIYFQGNSAPDKSGLPSDRFSAERTGGSVSTLTIQRTQQEDSAVYLCASSLLGVGYGYTFGSGTRLTVV.

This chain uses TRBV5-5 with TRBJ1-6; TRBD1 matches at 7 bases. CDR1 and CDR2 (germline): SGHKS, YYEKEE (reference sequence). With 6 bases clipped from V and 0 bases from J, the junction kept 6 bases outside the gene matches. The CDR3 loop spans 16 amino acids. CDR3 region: CASTRQGGSYNSPLHF. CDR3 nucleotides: TGTGCCAGCACCCGACAGGGAGGCTCCTATAATTCACCCCTCCACTTT.

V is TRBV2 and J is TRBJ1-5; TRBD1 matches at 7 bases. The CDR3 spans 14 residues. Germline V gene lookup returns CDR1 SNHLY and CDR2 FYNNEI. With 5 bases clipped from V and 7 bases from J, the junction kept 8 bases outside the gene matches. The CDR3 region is CASSKQGLRQPQHF. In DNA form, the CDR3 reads TGTGCCAGCAGTAAACAGGGGCTGAGGCAGCCCCAGCATTTT.

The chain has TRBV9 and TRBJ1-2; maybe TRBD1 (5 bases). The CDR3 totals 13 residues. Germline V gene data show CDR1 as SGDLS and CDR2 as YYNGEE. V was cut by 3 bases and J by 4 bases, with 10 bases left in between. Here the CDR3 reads CASSETDSYGYTF. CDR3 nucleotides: TGTGCCAGCAGCGAAACCGACAGCTATGGCTACACCTTC.

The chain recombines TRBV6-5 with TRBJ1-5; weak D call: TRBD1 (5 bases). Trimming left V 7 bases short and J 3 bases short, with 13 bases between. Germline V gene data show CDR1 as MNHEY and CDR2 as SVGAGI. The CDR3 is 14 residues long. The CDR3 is CASTPGPPNQPQHF. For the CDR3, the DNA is TGTGCCAGCACGCCAGGGCCCCCCAATCAGCCCCAGCATTTT.

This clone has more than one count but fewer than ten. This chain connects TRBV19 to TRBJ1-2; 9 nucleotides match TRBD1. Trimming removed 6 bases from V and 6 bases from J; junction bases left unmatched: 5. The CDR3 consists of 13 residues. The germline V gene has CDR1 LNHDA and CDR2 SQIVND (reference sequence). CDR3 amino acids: CASSIDRGNGYTF. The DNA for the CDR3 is TGTGCCAGTAGCATCGACAGGGGGAATGGCTACACCTTC.

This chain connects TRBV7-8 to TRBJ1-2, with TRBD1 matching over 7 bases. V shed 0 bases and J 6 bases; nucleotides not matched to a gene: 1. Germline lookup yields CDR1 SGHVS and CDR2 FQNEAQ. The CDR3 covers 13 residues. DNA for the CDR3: TGTGCCAGCAGCTTAGCAGGGGGCAATGGCTACACCTTC. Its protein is CASSLAGGNGYTF.

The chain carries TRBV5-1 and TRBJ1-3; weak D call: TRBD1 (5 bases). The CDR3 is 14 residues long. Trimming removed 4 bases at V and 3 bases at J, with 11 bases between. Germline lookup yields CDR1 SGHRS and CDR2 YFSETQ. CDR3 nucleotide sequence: TGCGCCAGCAGCCCGGGGGGGAATGGAAACACCATATATTTT. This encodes CASSPGGNGNTIYF.

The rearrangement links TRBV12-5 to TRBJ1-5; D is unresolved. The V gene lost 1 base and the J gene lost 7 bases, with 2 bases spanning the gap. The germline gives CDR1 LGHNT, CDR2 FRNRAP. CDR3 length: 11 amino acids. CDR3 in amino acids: CASGLEQPQHF. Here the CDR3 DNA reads TGTGCTAGTGGTTTGGAGCAGCCCCAGCATTTT.

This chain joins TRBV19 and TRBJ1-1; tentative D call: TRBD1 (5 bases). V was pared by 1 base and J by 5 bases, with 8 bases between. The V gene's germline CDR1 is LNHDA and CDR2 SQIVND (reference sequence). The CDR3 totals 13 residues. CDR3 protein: CASSIGGVTEAFF. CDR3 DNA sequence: TGTGCCAGTAGTATAGGAGGGGTGACTGAAGCTTTCTTT.

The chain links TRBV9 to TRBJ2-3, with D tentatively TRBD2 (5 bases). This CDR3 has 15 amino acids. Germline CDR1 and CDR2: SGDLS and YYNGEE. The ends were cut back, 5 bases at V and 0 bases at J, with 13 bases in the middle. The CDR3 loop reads CASSPRLASTDTQYF. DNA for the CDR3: TGTGCCAGCAGTCCCCGGTTAGCGAGCACAGATACGCAGTATTTT.

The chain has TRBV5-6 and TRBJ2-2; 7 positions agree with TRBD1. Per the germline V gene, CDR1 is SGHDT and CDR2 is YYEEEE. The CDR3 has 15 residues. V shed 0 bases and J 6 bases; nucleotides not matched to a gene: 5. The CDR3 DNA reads TGTGCCAGCAGCTTGGGGCAGGGGGTCGCCGGGGAGCTGTTTTTT. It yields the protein CASSLGQGVAGELFF.

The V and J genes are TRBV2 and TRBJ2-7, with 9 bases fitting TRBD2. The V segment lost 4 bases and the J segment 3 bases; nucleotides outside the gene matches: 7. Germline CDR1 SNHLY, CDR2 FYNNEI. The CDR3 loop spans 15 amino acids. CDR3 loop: CASSVDRLADYEQYF. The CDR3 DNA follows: TGTGCCAGCAGTGTCGATCGACTAGCGGACTACGAGCAGTACTTC.

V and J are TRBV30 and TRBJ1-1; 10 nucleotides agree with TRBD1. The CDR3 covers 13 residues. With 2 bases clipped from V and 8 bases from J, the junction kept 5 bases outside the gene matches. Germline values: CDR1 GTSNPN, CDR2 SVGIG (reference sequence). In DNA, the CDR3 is TGTGCCTGGAGTTCCGGGACAGGGGTCGAAGCTTTCTTT. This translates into CAWSSGTGVEAFF. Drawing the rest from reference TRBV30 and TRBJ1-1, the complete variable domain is SQTIHQWPATLVQPVGSPLSLECTVEGTSNPNLYWYRQAAGRGLQLLFYSVGIGQISSEVPQNLSASRPQDRQFILSSKKLLLSDSGFYLCAWSSGTGVEAFFGQGTRLTVV.

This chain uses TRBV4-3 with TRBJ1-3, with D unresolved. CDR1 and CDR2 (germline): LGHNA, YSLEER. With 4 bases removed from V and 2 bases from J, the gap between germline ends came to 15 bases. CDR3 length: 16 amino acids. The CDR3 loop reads CASSPEVQEPGNTIYF. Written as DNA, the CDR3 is TGCGCCAGCAGCCCAGAGGTCCAGGAGCCTGGAAACACCATATATTTT.

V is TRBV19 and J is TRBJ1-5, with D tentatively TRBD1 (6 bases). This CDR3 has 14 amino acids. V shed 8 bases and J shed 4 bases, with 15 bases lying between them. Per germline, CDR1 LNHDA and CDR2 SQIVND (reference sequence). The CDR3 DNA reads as TGTGCCAGTCGAGGACAGACAGGTAATCAGCCCCAGCATTTT. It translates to CASRGQTGNQPQHF. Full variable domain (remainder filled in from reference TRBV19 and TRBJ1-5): DGGITQSPKYLFRKEGQNVTLSCEQNLNHDAMYWYRQDPGQGLRLIYYSQIVNDFQKGDIAEGYSVSREKKESFPLTVTSAQKNPTAFYLCASRGQTGNQPQHFGDGTRLSIL.

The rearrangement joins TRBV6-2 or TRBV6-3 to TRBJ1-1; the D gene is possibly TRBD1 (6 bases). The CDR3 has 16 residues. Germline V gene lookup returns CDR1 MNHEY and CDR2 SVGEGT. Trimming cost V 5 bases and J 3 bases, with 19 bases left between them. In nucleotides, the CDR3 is TGTGCCAGCAGTCTACAGGGAAACCTCTTGGACACTGAAGCTTTCTTT. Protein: CASSLQGNLLDTEAFF.

CDR3 bases: TGTGCCAGCAGCCCCGGGGGGGCAGGGGGCCGTGAAAAACTGTTTTTT. It encodes CASSPGGAGGREKLFF. The chain has TRBV7-8 and TRBJ1-4; 8 nucleotides match TRBD1. This CDR3 is built from 16 residues. The V gene's germline CDR1 is SGHVS and CDR2 FQNEAQ. The trim removed 5 bases at V and 7 bases at J, leaving 12 bases unmatched.